What follows are 20 T cell receptor beta chains derived from one specimen sequenced in a study of cytomegalovirus exposure and HLA in healthy donors. Amplification used 60 Vbeta primers and 13 Jbeta primers. The method was immunoSEQ multiplex PCR; TCRdb's version includes in-frame clones alone and lacks a portion of them. The sample lists tens of thousands of clones, around 78% occurring once. Sample: PBMCs. The source of these receptors is a man aged 30 to 39 in good health and CMV-seronegative.

V gene TRBV29-1 combines with J gene TRBJ1-2; 7 nucleotides line up with TRBD1. There are 14 residues in the CDR3. Looked up from germline, CDR1 is SQVTM and CDR2 is ANQGSEA. V shed 4 bases and J 2 bases; nucleotides not matched to a gene: 7. This CDR3 is CSVASVQGNYGYTF. The CDR3 coding sequence is TGCAGCGTTGCCTCGGTACAGGGGAACTATGGCTACACCTTC.

The J gene is TRBJ2-3, the V gene TRBV4-3, with 8 positions matching TRBD2. Trimming removed 3 bases from V and 0 bases from J; junction bases left unmatched: 2. Germline CDR1 LGHNA, CDR2 YSLEER. The CDR3 has 15 amino acids. CDR3 DNA sequence: TGCGCCAGCAGCCACGGGACTAGTAGCACAGATACGCAGTATTTT. Its translation: CASSHGTSSTDTQYF.

V gene TRBV18 combines with J gene TRBJ1-1; D gene unclear. This CDR3 region has 16 residues. Trimming cost V 2 bases and J 7 bases, with 20 bases left between them. Germline loops: CDR1 KGHSH, CDR2 LQKENI. The CDR3 region is CASSPGSVLFRGEAFF. DNA for the CDR3: TGTGCCAGCTCACCAGGATCGGTCCTCTTCCGAGGTGAAGCTTTCTTT.

V is TRBV5-1 and J is TRBJ1-1; 9 nucleotides match TRBD1. Germline values: CDR1 SGHRS, CDR2 YFSETQ. CDR3 length: 16 residues. With V trimmed by 4 bases and J by 3 bases, 10 bases remained unmatched. CDR3 loop: CASSKGQGNWDTEAFF. As DNA, the CDR3 is TGCGCCAGCAGCAAAGGACAGGGGAATTGGGACACTGAAGCTTTCTTT.

V gene TRBV5-1 combines with J gene TRBJ1-1; TRBD1 agrees at 12 bases. The CDR3 is 17 residues long. V shed 4 bases, J shed 4 bases, and the junction held 11 bases outside the gene matches. CDR1 SGHRS and CDR2 YFSETQ come from the germline V gene. In nucleotides, the CDR3 is TGCGCCAGCAGCGTAACATCCGGGACAGGGGGCCGCACTGAAGCTTTCTTT. Translating gives CASSVTSGTGGRTEAFF.

This clone was counted a few times. The V call is TRBV6-1, the J call TRBJ2-1; the match to TRBD2 covers 7 bases. Germline values: CDR1 MNHNS, CDR2 SASEGT. This CDR3 has 12 residues. The V gene end was trimmed by 8 bases and the J gene end by 8 bases; junction bases not matched to a gene: 6. The CDR3 DNA is TGTGCCAGCGTGGGAGGGCCCCATGAGCAGTTCTTC. This encodes CASVGGPHEQFF.

V usage is TRBV19 and J usage is TRBJ1-3, with D uncertain. The CDR3 has 14 amino acids. Germline V gives CDR1 LNHDA, CDR2 SQIVND (reference sequence). The V end lost 0 bases, the J end lost 7 bases, and 10 bases lay between the germline ends. The CDR3 nucleotides read TGTGCCAGTAGTATAGATCCCGGGAGGAACACCATATATTTT. It codes for CASSIDPGRNTIYF.

The chain has TRBV10-3 and TRBJ2-5, with TRBD2 as a possible D gene (5 bases). Germline V gene sequence: CDR1 ENHRY, CDR2 SYGVKD. This CDR3 comprises 15 residues. Trimming took off 6 bases at V and 4 bases at J, with 18 bases between the two ends. The CDR3 loop is CAIRETGPGGETQYF. As DNA, the CDR3 is TGTGCCATCAGAGAAACGGGTCCTGGAGGAGAGACCCAGTACTTC.

J is TRBJ2-3 and V is TRBV7-3; 13 bases fit TRBD2. CDR3 length: 16 residues. Germline loops: CDR1 SGHTA, CDR2 FQGTGA. V lost 3 bases to trimming and J lost 3 bases; unmatched junction nucleotides: 3. CDR3 amino acids: CASSFSLAGGTDTQYF. CDR3 DNA: TGTGCCAGCAGCTTCTCACTAGCGGGAGGGACAGATACGCAGTATTTT.

The chain couples TRBV7-9 to TRBJ1-2, with D uncertain. The CDR3 spans 12 residues. The germline V gene encodes CDR1 SEHNR and CDR2 FQNEAQ (reference sequence). Trimming left V 3 bases short and J 5 bases short, with 7 bases between. CDR3 sequence: CASSFSTYGYTF. DNA for the CDR3: TGTGCCAGCAGCTTTTCGACTTATGGCTACACCTTC.

This sequence joins TRBV19 and TRBJ1-2; tentative D call: TRBD1 (6 bases). V shed 3 bases and J shed 2 bases, with 13 bases lying between them. This CDR3 is 15 amino acids long. CDR1 is LNHDA, CDR2 SQIVND, per germline (reference sequence). CDR3 in amino acids: CASSIPGDNNYGYTF. The CDR3 DNA follows: TGTGCCAGTAGTATCCCCGGGGACAACAACTATGGCTACACCTTC.

This sequence joins TRBV15 and TRBJ1-1, with TRBD1 matching 9 bases. Germline V gene sequence: CDR1 LNHNV, CDR2 YYDKDF (reference sequence). CDR3 length equals 14 residues. After removal of 3 bases from V and 2 bases from J, the junction contained 1 base not matched to a gene. For the CDR3, the DNA is TGTGCCACCAGCAGGACAGGGGGAAACACTGAAGCTTTCTTT. This translates into CATSRTGGNTEAFF. Together with reference TRBV15 and TRBJ1-1, the CDR3 gives the full variable domain: DAMVIQNPRYQVTQFGKPVTLSCSQTLNHNVMYWYQQKSSQAPKLLFHYYDKDFNNEADTPDNFQSRRPNTSFCFLDIRSPGLGDTAMYLCATSRTGGNTEAFFGQGTRLTVV.

The rearrangement joins TRBV9 to TRBJ1-5, with D possibly TRBD1 on 6 matching bases. This CDR3 comprises 14 residues. The V gene's germline CDR1 is SGDLS and CDR2 YYNGEE. Trimming stripped 3 bases from V and 4 bases from J, with 11 bases between. The CDR3 DNA follows: TGTGCCAGCAGCGGCGGACAGCCAAATCAGCCCCAGCATTTT. Translation gives CASSGGQPNQPQHF.

This chain uses TRBV11-2 with TRBJ2-3, with D perhaps matching TRBD2 (6 bases). There are 16 residues in the CDR3. V was shortened by 4 bases and J by 3 bases, with 17 bases between the two germline ends. Per germline, CDR1 SGHAT and CDR2 FQNNGV. The CDR3 DNA reads as TGTGCCAGCAGCTCCCGAGGCCCGGCGGGGACAGATACGCAGTATTTT. Translation gives CASSSRGPAGTDTQYF.

As DNA, the CDR3 is TGTGCCAGCAGCGTTGCGGCAACTAATGAAAAACTGTTTTTT. Its translation is CASSVAATNEKLFF. This rearrangement joins TRBV9 to TRBJ1-4; unclear D gene. CDR1 is SGDLS and CDR2 is YYNGEE in the germline V gene. V lost 2 bases, J lost 0 bases, and 5 bases lay in between. This CDR3 region has 14 residues.

The genes are TRBV5-4 and TRBJ1-2; 8 bases map to TRBD1. CDR3 size: 11 residues. J was trimmed by 13 bases and V by 3 bases; bases with no gene match: 5. CDR1 and CDR2 (germline): SGHNT, YYREEE (reference sequence). The CDR3 spells CASSSTDRATF. As DNA, the CDR3 is TGTGCCAGCAGCTCTACGGACAGGGCCACCTTC.

V usage is TRBV25-1 and J usage is TRBJ2-3; no clear D. Trimming took 4 bases from V and 0 from J, leaving 2 bases between them. This CDR3 is 12 amino acids long. The germline gives CDR1 MGHDK, CDR2 SYGVNS. The CDR3 coding sequence is TGTGCCAGCAGTGCTAGCACAGATACGCAGTATTTT. This gives the protein CASSASTDTQYF.

The chain carries TRBV29-1 and TRBJ2-5; D is unclear. The germline gives CDR1 SQVTM, CDR2 ANQGSEA. Between the trimmed V and J ends, which lost 5 bases and 3 bases, there was a span of 4 bases. The CDR3 loop spans 10 amino acids. The CDR3 loop is CSVLKETQYF. The CDR3 coding sequence is TGCAGCGTTCTAAAAGAGACCCAGTACTTC. Full variable domain (missing parts from reference TRBV29-1 and TRBJ2-5): SAVISQKPSRDICQRGTSLTIQCQVDSQVTMMFWYRQQPGQSLTLIATANQGSEATYESGFVIDKFPISRPNLTFSTLTVSNMSPEDSSIYLCSVLKETQYFGPGTRLLVL.

The V call is TRBV10-3, the J call TRBJ2-1; 8 nucleotides match TRBD2. Germline values: CDR1 ENHRY, CDR2 SYGVKD. The CDR3 spans 15 residues. Trimming took 5 bases from V and 5 from J; bases not matched to a gene: 8. The CDR3 region is CAISPGGRLDNEQFF. The CDR3 DNA reads TGTGCCATCAGTCCCGGCGGGAGGCTGGACAATGAGCAGTTCTTC.

V is TRBV5-6 and J is TRBJ2-1; D not resolved. From germline, CDR1 is SGHDT and CDR2 YYEEEE. The CDR3 extends over 11 amino acids. Trimming took 3 bases from V and 9 from J, leaving 7 bases between them. The CDR3 DNA reads TGTGCCAGCAGCTACGAGAGTGAGCAGTTCTTC. Translated: CASSYESEQFF.